Listed here are 21 T cell receptor beta chains from one sample, sequenced in a study of Graves' ophthalmopathy and Graves' hyperthyroidism. From RNA, the CDR3 regions of TCR beta chains were amplified and sequenced. An opening RT-PCR round employed HTBI primers and preceded a second-round multiplex PCR. Via MiXCR, TCRdb re-called the multiplex PCR reads, giving one row per CDR3 protein. In the table there are about 740,000 distinct CDR3 sequences, 35% to 50% of which are singletons. Sequencing input: peripheral blood. The receptor set was obtained from an adult man with Graves' ophthalmopathy.

The chain uses TRBV10-3 and TRBJ2-7; a possible D gene is TRBD1 (6 bases). Germline CDR1 is ENHRY and CDR2 is SYGVKD. The germline V and J ends were trimmed by 6 bases and 3 bases, with 12 bases remaining between them. The CDR3 is 13 amino acids. DNA of the CDR3: TGTGCCATCAGCCGGACAGATAACTACGAGCAGTACTTC. Translating it yields CAISRTDNYEQYF.

The gene calls are TRBV15 and TRBJ1-5; 11 positions match TRBD1. The V gene's germline CDR1 is LNHNV and CDR2 YYDKDF (reference sequence). The CDR3 length is 14 residues. V trimming: 9 bases; J trimming: 9 bases; junction bases outside the gene matches: 10. The CDR3: CATRRAGQGVPQHF. As DNA, the CDR3 is TGTGCCACACGGCGGGCGGGACAGGGGGTGCCCCAGCATTTT.

The rearrangement links TRBV25-1 to TRBJ2-7, with TRBD1 matching 7 bases. CDR3 length: 14 amino acids. Germline V CDR1 and CDR2: MGHDK, SYGVNS. CDR3 coding DNA: TGTGCTAGAGATTACCGACAGGGTCAGTCCGAGCAGTACTTC. It translates to CARDYRQGQSEQYF.

The J gene is TRBJ1-2, the V gene TRBV10-3, with 7 bases that match TRBD1. Germline V gene sequence: CDR1 ENHRY, CDR2 SYGVKD. The CDR3 runs to 12 residues. V lost 10 bases to trimming and J lost 4 bases; unmatched junction nucleotides: 6. The CDR3 spells CATKGQVYGYTF. The DNA of the CDR3 is TGTGCCACAAAAGGACAGGTCTATGGCTACACCTTC.

The CDR3 here is CAISEFAGEETQYF. Written as DNA, the CDR3 is TGTGCCATCAGTGAGTTCGCGGGGGAAGAGACCCAGTACTTC. This chain joins TRBV10-3 and TRBJ2-5, with 7 bases fitting TRBD2. V shed 1 base, J shed 3 bases, and the junction held 2 bases outside the gene matches. The CDR3 extends over 14 amino acids. The germline V gene encodes CDR1 ENHRY and CDR2 SYGVKD.

This clonotype was counted once. The junction does not match germline at one end; this may be a read error. V usage is TRBV2 and J usage is TRBJ2-7, with 10 bases aligning to TRBD2. Germline V lookup: CDR1 SNHLY, CDR2 FYNNEI. The CDR3 is 16 residues long. This CDR3 reads CASSPFEAGGRNEQCF. The CDR3 DNA reads TGTGCCAGCAGCCCCTTCGAAGCGGGGGGGCGTAACGAGCAGTGCTTC.

In its sample, this clonotype was seen a few times. This may arise from a read error, as a much more abundant clone is one base away. The chain joins TRBV7-9 to TRBJ1-2; weak D call: TRBD1 (6 bases). V was cut by 5 bases and J by 2 bases, with 12 bases left in between. Germline lookup yields CDR1 SEHNR and CDR2 FQNEAQ (reference sequence). CDR3 size: 14 residues. The DNA for the CDR3 is TGTGCCAGCAGCCAAGATGGGACAAACTATGGCTACACCTTC. Protein sequence: CASSQDGTNYGYTF.

The V call is TRBV30, the J call TRBJ1-5; the D gene is possibly TRBD1 (6 bases). This CDR3 has 12 amino acids. The V end lost 2 bases, the J end lost 4 bases, and 6 bases lay between the germline ends. Germline V gene lookup returns CDR1 GTSNPN and CDR2 SVGIG (reference sequence). In DNA, the CDR3 is TGTGCCTGGAGTACAGGGAATCAGCCCCAGCATTTT. This sequence encodes CAWSTGNQPQHF.

V and J are TRBV25-1 and TRBJ2-2, with a possible D match to TRBD1 (5 bases). The CDR3 spans 14 residues. Germline CDR1 MGHDK, CDR2 SYGVNS. Between the trimmed V and J ends, which lost 6 bases and 7 bases, there was a span of 15 bases. The chain's CDR3 is CASSPAVGRGELFF. The CDR3 coding sequence is TGTGCCAGCAGCCCCGCAGTGGGGCGCGGGGAGCTGTTTTTT.

The gene calls are TRBV10-3 and TRBJ1-1, with D perhaps matching TRBD1 (5 bases). The length of the CDR3 is 14 residues. V was clipped by 10 bases and J by 4 bases, with 19 bases between them. Germline loops: CDR1 ENHRY, CDR2 SYGVKD. CDR3 sequence (DNA): TGTGCCACCATAGCGGGACGGGGCTTCACTGAAGCTTTCTTT. This sequence encodes CATIAGRGFTEAFF.

This clonotype was recorded at least ten times. The chain couples TRBV29-1 to TRBJ1-4; TRBD1 agrees at 7 bases. CDR1 is SQVTM and CDR2 is ANQGSEA in the germline V gene. Germline trimming cut 7 bases from V and 4 bases from J; bases unmatched to any gene: 6. The CDR3 sequence is 13 residues long. The CDR3 bases are TGCAGCGCAGGGACAGATGGTAATGAAAAACTGTTTTTT. Translation gives CSAGTDGNEKLFF. Complete variable domain (other parts from reference TRBV29-1 and TRBJ1-4): SAVISQKPSRDICQRGTSLTIQCQVDSQVTMMFWYRQQPGQSLTLIATANQGSEATYESGFVIDKFPISRPNLTFSTLTVSNMSPEDSSIYLCSAGTDGNEKLFFGSGTQLSVL.

This clonotype was detected a few times. A much larger clone sits a single nucleotide away, making a read error possible. The rearrangement joins TRBV12-3 or TRBV12-4 to TRBJ1-1, with unresolved D. The CDR3 has 10 amino acids. Trimming took 3 bases from V and 10 from J, leaving 6 bases between them. CDR3 region: CASSLIRAFF. DNA for the CDR3: TGTGCCAGCAGTTTGATCCGAGCTTTCTTT.

This clonotype was seen only a few times. The rearrangement links TRBV20-1 to TRBJ2-7; perhaps TRBD1 as D (6 bases). V lost 5 bases to trimming and J lost 7 bases, with 15 bases between them. There are 12 residues in the CDR3. Germline V gives CDR1 DFQATT, CDR2 SNEGSKA (reference sequence). The CDR3 nucleotides are TGCAGTGCTCCCATGGGGGCGCGAGAGCAGTACTTC. Translation: CSAPMGAREQYF.

On this clonotype: Just one base apart from a much larger clone, this may be a read error. The V call is TRBV20-1, the J call TRBJ2-7; no clear D gene. Looked up from germline, CDR1 is DFQATT and CDR2 is SNEGSKA (reference sequence). The CDR3 covers 13 residues. This CDR3 reads CSARAQTLYAQYF. CDR3 bases: TGCAGTGCTAGAGCCCAAACGCTCTACGCGCAGTACTTC.

At least ten counts were recorded for this clonotype. This chain uses TRBV2 with TRBJ1-4; D not resolved. The CDR3 is 11 amino acids. Germline V CDR1 and CDR2: SNHLY, FYNNEI. Trimming took off 8 bases at V and 1 base at J, with 2 bases between the two ends. The DNA for the CDR3 is TGTGCCAGCCTAACTAATGAAAAACTGTTTTTT. Translating it yields CASLTNEKLFF.

The CDR3 protein is CASSPRTGSLTRTKIYEQYF. The CDR3 coding sequence is TGTGCCAGCAGTCCCCGGACAGGCTCGCTAACCCGGACTAAAATCTACGAGCAGTACTTC. The V and J genes are TRBV12-3 or TRBV12-4 and TRBJ2-7; TRBD1 is a possible D gene (7 bases). This CDR3 is 20 amino acids long. V was cut by 5 bases and J by 3 bases, with 32 bases left in between.

This chain connects TRBV5-1 to TRBJ1-6; 7 bases agree with TRBD1. Trimming took 4 bases from V and 7 from J; bases not matched to a gene: 5. The CDR3 is made up of 14 amino acids. Germline V gene data show CDR1 as SGHRS and CDR2 as YFSETQ. The CDR3 DNA sequence: TGCGCCAGCAGCCCAGGGACAGTCAATTCACCCCTCCACTTT. It translates to CASSPGTVNSPLHF.

The sample holds many counts of this clonotype. This chain joins TRBV7-2 and TRBJ1-4, with D tentatively TRBD1 (6 bases). CDR3 length equals 15 residues. Germline V gene data show CDR1 as SGHTA and CDR2 as FQGNSA. Trimming pared 5 bases from V and 4 bases from J, leaving 14 bases between. The CDR3 loop reads CASSRGQLVNEKLFF. The CDR3 DNA reads as TGTGCCAGCAGCCGTGGACAGTTGGTTAATGAAAAACTGTTTTTT.

This clonotype was observed at least ten times. V and J are TRBV19 and TRBJ2-2, with 7 positions matching TRBD1. J was trimmed by 6 bases and V by 4 bases; bases with no gene match: 2. This CDR3 has 13 amino acids. CDR1 and CDR2 from the germline V gene are LNHDA and SQIVND (reference sequence). CDR3 amino acids: CASSTTGAGELFF. The CDR3 DNA sequence: TGTGCCAGTAGTACCACAGGGGCCGGGGAGCTGTTTTTT. Complete variable domain (other parts from reference TRBV19 and TRBJ2-2): DGGITQSPKYLFRKEGQNVTLSCEQNLNHDAMYWYRQDPGQGLRLIYYSQIVNDFQKGDIAEGYSVSREKKESFPLTVTSAQKNPTAFYLCASSTTGAGELFFGEGSRLTVL.

For this clonotype: An end of the junction does not agree with germline; a read error may underlie this. The J gene is TRBJ1-1, the V gene TRBV2; no reliable D call. The CDR3 sequence is 13 residues long. The germline V gene encodes CDR1 SNHLY and CDR2 FYNNEI. The CDR3 coding sequence is TGCGCCAGCGGTGTGTCAGTGAACACTGAAGCTTTCTTT. As protein: CASGVSVNTEAFF.

This chain joins TRBV6-2 or TRBV6-3 and TRBJ2-2; a weak D match, TRBD1 (6 bases). V was cut by 9 bases and J by 6 bases, with 17 bases left in between. This CDR3 is built from 14 residues. Germline CDR1 reads MNHEY; CDR2 reads SVGEGT. The DNA for the CDR3 is TGTGCCAGTGAAAGGGCAGGGGTATCCGGGGAGCTGTTTTTT. It yields the protein CASERAGVSGELFF.